The clone carrying this TCR beta chain has more than one count but fewer than ten. TCRdb redid the calling of the 5' RACE reads with MiXCR, one entry per CDR3 protein. This sample has about 53,000 distinct CDR3 sequences, with roughly 14% found just once. The entry originates in a study of T cells of healthy individuals. The germline gives CDR1 SEHNR, CDR2 FQNEAQ (reference sequence). With 5 bases removed from V and 4 bases from J, the gap between germline ends came to 20 bases. The CDR3 is 17 amino acids. This clonotype originated in a human donor in good health. The chain recombines TRBV7-9 with TRBJ1-4; perhaps TRBD1 as D (5 bases). The CDR3 sequence: CASSRRPGPTLNEKLFF. The CDR3 nucleotides are TGTGCCAGCAGCCGAAGGCCGGGACCGACTCTTAATGAAAAACTGTTTTTT.